This record concerns one T cell receptor beta chain sequence. This sample is drawn from a study of cytomegalovirus exposure and HLA in healthy donors. Trimming pared 6 bases from V and 6 bases from J, leaving 15 bases between. The CDR3 extends over 15 amino acids. CDR1 and CDR2 from the germline V gene are MDHEN and SYDVKM. The primer mix had 60 Vbeta and 13 Jbeta primers. The protocol was immunoSEQ multiplex PCR, while the TCRdb copy is restricted to in-frame clones and leaves out a portion. The profile covers under 150,000 clones, with 85% to 90% appearing a single time and roughly 5% taken by the ten largest.

This sequence joins TRBV28 and TRBJ1-6; D possibly corresponds to TRBD1 (6 bases). The sample comprised PBMCs. This receptor was taken from a young woman in good health and CMV-seronegative. The CDR3 protein is CASSSFDRSNSPLHF. In nucleotides, the CDR3 is TGTGCCAGCAGCAGCTTTGACAGGTCTAATTCACCCCTCCACTTT.